This TCR beta chain was obtained from a study of control samples from healthy donors and cancer patients. Trimming cost V 3 bases and J 0 bases, with 9 bases left between them. Germline CDR1 MRHNA, CDR2 SNTAGT. The CDR3 runs 15 residues. Only in-frame clones appear in the TCRdb table, and some are missing; sequencing was by immunoSEQ multiplex PCR. Here the sample spans over 80,000 clones, around three quarters being singletons. The sample comprised blood. This receptor was identified in a woman aged 30 to 39 in good health. The chain combines TRBV6-4 with TRBJ1-5; unclear D gene. Here the CDR3 reads CASSDEQNSNQPQHF. CDR3 sequence (DNA): TGTGCCAGCAGTGATGAACAGAATAGCAATCAGCCCCAGCATTTT.